These 26 T cell receptor beta chains were all obtained from the same sample, sequenced in a study of OX40 agonist ivuxolimab in advanced cancers. Using immunoSEQ multiplex PCR, the repertoire was profiled, and TCRdb retains in-frame clones only, with some absent. The sample holds some 82,000 clones, 94% seen once. Specimen: CD4+ or CD8+ T cells sorted from blood, collected in a trial of the OX40 agonist ivuxolimab. The source of these receptors is an adult with an advanced solid tumor such as melanoma, head and neck, liver or kidney cancer.

The chain couples TRBV28 to TRBJ2-3; 10 positions agree with TRBD1. The CDR3 consists of 17 residues. Unmatched junction bases numbered 12, after V lost 6 bases and J lost 3 bases. From germline, CDR1 is MDHEN and CDR2 SYDVKM. CDR3 DNA sequence: TGTGCCAGCAGCCTTGAAGGGGACAGGGGAATAACAGATACGCAGTATTTT. This gives the protein CASSLEGDRGITDTQYF.

The chain recombines TRBV7-9 with TRBJ2-3; D remains unclear. V dropped 1 base and J dropped 5 bases, with 16 bases sitting between them. CDR1 SEHNR and CDR2 FQNEAQ come from the germline V gene (reference sequence). The CDR3 spans 16 residues. CDR3: CASSLGSIAVRDTQYF. Written as DNA, the CDR3 is TGTGCCAGCAGCTTAGGGTCTATCGCTGTGAGAGATACGCAGTATTTT.

This chain connects TRBV6-4 to TRBJ2-1; TRBD1 matches 8 bases. Losses at the gene ends were 4 bases for V and 6 bases for J; bases not matched to a gene: 11. This CDR3 has 16 amino acids. Germline lookup yields CDR1 MRHNA and CDR2 SNTAGT. The CDR3 is CASSAYRTGRRNEQFF. As DNA, the CDR3 is TGTGCCAGCAGTGCATATAGGACAGGGCGGCGCAATGAGCAGTTCTTC.

J is TRBJ2-5 and V is TRBV7-9; 11 bases line up with TRBD2. The J call is uncertain, as TRBJ2-7 better fits the DNA end. CDR3 size: 16 residues. Germline values: CDR1 SEHNR, CDR2 FQNEAQ (reference sequence). CDR3 sequence: CASSSYTGTSGYEQYF. The CDR3 nucleotides read TGTGCCAGCAGCTCATACACCGGGACTAGCGGTTACGAGCAGTACTTC.

The chain couples TRBV21-1 to TRBJ2-1; TRBD2 is the table's D call and was not checked against the DNA. TRBV21-1 is reported as a pseudogene. This CDR3 is 14 amino acids long. Written as DNA, the CDR3 is TGTGCCAGCAGCAAAAGAGGGTCCTACAATGAGCAGTTCTTC. It yields the protein CASSKRGSYNEQFF.

V usage is TRBV10-3 and J usage is TRBJ2-3; TRBD1 agrees at 10 bases. V gave up 6 bases and J gave up 4 bases; unmatched junction bases: 10. CDR1 and CDR2 (germline): ENHRY, SYGVKD. The CDR3 is made up of 16 amino acids. The CDR3 region has the DNA TGTGCCATCAGCCGACTGTGGGACAGGGGTTCAGATACGCAGTATTTT. This encodes CAISRLWDRGSDTQYF.

The chain has TRBV14 and TRBJ2-7; 9 nucleotides agree with TRBD1. Germline V gene data show CDR1 as SGHDN and CDR2 as FVKESK. This CDR3 spans 13 amino acids. Trimming cost V 6 bases and J 6 bases; bases outside gene matches: 6. DNA of the CDR3: TGTGCCAGCAGGGACAGGGGTCTCTCCGAGCAGTACTTC. Encoded protein: CASRDRGLSEQYF. Full variable domain (missing parts from reference TRBV14 and TRBJ2-7): EAGVTQFPSHSVIEKGQTVTLRCDPISGHDNLYWYRRVMGKEIKFLLHFVKESKQDESGMPNNRFLAERTGGTYSTLKVQPAELEDSGVYFCASRDRGLSEQYFGPGTRLTVT.

The genes are TRBV6-5 and TRBJ2-1, with a possible D match to TRBD2 (6 bases). Looked up from germline, CDR1 is MNHEY and CDR2 is SVGAGI. There are 13 residues in the CDR3. V was cut by 5 bases and J by 4 bases, with 9 bases left in between. The CDR3 sequence is CASSTGRYNEQFF. CDR3 coding DNA: TGTGCCAGCAGTACCGGGAGATACAATGAGCAGTTCTTC.

The chain couples TRBV27 to TRBJ2-7; D might be TRBD1 or TRBD2, each matching 5 bases. The CDR3 is made up of 13 amino acids. From germline, CDR1 is MNHEY and CDR2 SMNVEV (reference sequence). The V end lost 4 bases, the J end lost 5 bases, and 12 bases lay between the germline ends. The CDR3 is CASSYGGRHEQYF. The CDR3 nucleotides are TGTGCCAGCAGTTATGGGGGTAGGCACGAGCAGTACTTC.

This chain connects TRBV7-6 to TRBJ2-7, with D possibly being TRBD1 or TRBD2 (7 bases each). Trimming took off 5 bases at V and 4 bases at J, with 15 bases between the two ends. The germline CDR1 and CDR2 sequences are SGHVS and FNYEAQ. The CDR3 runs 14 residues. For the CDR3, the DNA is TGTGCCAGCAGCCCAGGGGGGGTAACGTACGAGCAGTACTTC. It encodes CASSPGGVTYEQYF.

This clone was seen a single time. The V and J genes are TRBV19 and TRBJ2-1; TRBD2 matches at 11 bases. The V gene end was trimmed by 6 bases and the J gene end by 2 bases; junction bases not matched to a gene: 3. Per germline, CDR1 LNHDA and CDR2 SQIVND (reference sequence). This CDR3 comprises 15 residues. CDR3 loop: CASRGTSGTYNEQFF. CDR3 DNA: TGTGCCAGTAGGGGGACTAGCGGTACCTACAATGAGCAGTTCTTC. Based on the CDR3 plus reference TRBV19 and TRBJ2-1, the full variable domain is DGGITQSPKYLFRKEGQNVTLSCEQNLNHDAMYWYRQDPGQGLRLIYYSQIVNDFQKGDIAEGYSVSREKKESFPLTVTSAQKNPTAFYLCASRGTSGTYNEQFFGPGTRLTVL.

The chain has TRBV10-3 and TRBJ1-2; 9 positions agree with TRBD1. The CDR3 totals 15 residues. V lost 10 bases to trimming and J lost 2 bases; unmatched junction nucleotides: 11. Germline V gives CDR1 ENHRY, CDR2 SYGVKD. This CDR3 is CATMETGGRNYGYTF. CDR3 coding DNA: TGTGCCACTATGGAGACAGGGGGACGGAACTATGGCTACACCTTC.

This CDR3 reads CASSQDLLAVYNEQFF. CDR3 DNA: TGCGCCAGCAGCCAAGATTTACTAGCGGTTTACAATGAGCAGTTCTTC. The chain links TRBV4-3 to TRBJ2-1; 8 bases map to TRBD2. CDR1 and CDR2 (germline): LGHNA, YSLEER. V shed 0 bases and J 4 bases; nucleotides not matched to a gene: 5. This CDR3 has 16 residues.

V and J are TRBV30 and TRBJ1-2; tentative D call: TRBD1 (6 bases). The V end lost 0 bases, the J end lost 6 bases, and 11 bases lay between the germline ends. The CDR3 spans 13 residues. Looked up from germline, CDR1 is GTSNPN and CDR2 is SVGIG (reference sequence). CDR3 sequence reads: CAWSVGGADGYTF. In nucleotides, the CDR3 is TGTGCCTGGAGTGTAGGGGGGGCAGATGGCTACACCTTC.

This clone was counted ten times or more. The chain combines TRBV4-3 with TRBJ2-3; 9 bases are a match to TRBD2. Germline V gene data show CDR1 as LGHNA and CDR2 as YSLEER. Trimming took 4 bases from V and 5 from J; bases not matched to a gene: 4. The CDR3 is 14 residues long. In nucleotides, the CDR3 is TGCGCCAGCAGCCCTGTGACTAGCGGAGATACGCAGTATTTT. It yields the protein CASSPVTSGDTQYF.

The rearrangement joins TRBV4-1 to TRBJ2-1; D is undetermined. The CDR3 is 16 residues long. Trimming removed 1 base from V and 1 base from J, with 11 bases in between. Looked up from germline, CDR1 is MGHRA and CDR2 is YSYEKL. Here the CDR3 DNA reads TGCGCCAGCAGCCAAGTCGGTGAAGGTTCCTACAATGAGCAGTTCTTC. Its protein is CASSQVGEGSYNEQFF.

The chain couples TRBV4-3 to TRBJ1-2, with D possibly being TRBD1 (6 bases). The CDR3 totals 14 residues. The germline CDR1 and CDR2 sequences are LGHNA and YSLEER. Trimming cost V 4 bases and J 3 bases, with 12 bases left between them. The chain's CDR3 is CASSRRQADYGYTF. CDR3 DNA sequence: TGCGCCAGCAGCCGGCGACAGGCTGACTATGGCTACACCTTC.

The CDR3, as DNA: TGTGCCAGCAGCGTCGGACCGTCCTACAATGAGCAGTTCTTC. As protein: CASSVGPSYNEQFF. The chain has TRBV5-8 and TRBJ2-1; D not resolved. CDR1 and CDR2 from the germline V gene are SGHTS and YDEGEE. V lost 4 bases to trimming and J lost 1 base, with 9 bases between them. CDR3 length equals 14 residues.

The chain combines TRBV11-3 with TRBJ2-7; D gene unclear. V was trimmed by 1 base and J by 5 bases, leaving 12 bases between them. The CDR3 sequence is 14 residues long. From germline, CDR1 is SGHNT and CDR2 YENEEA. CDR3 residues: CASSLGLGIHEQYF. The CDR3, as DNA: TGTGCCAGCAGCTTAGGATTAGGAATTCACGAGCAGTACTTC. Drawing the rest from reference TRBV11-3 and TRBJ2-7, the complete variable domain is EAGVVQSPRYKIIEKKQPVAFWCNPISGHNTLYWYLQNLGQGPELLIRYENEEAVDDSQLPKDRFSAERLKGVDSTLKIQPAELGDSAVYLCASSLGLGIHEQYFGPGTRLTVT.

The chain combines TRBV13 with TRBJ2-7, with 10 bases lining up with TRBD2. This CDR3 contains 15 residues. CDR1 PRHDT and CDR2 FYEKMQ come from the germline V gene (reference sequence). Losses at the gene ends were 5 bases for V and 2 bases for J; bases not matched to a gene: 6. As DNA, the CDR3 is TGTGCCAGCAGCGGGCAGGGACTAGCGCCCTACGAGCAGTACTTC. It yields the protein CASSGQGLAPYEQYF.

The chain couples TRBV7-9 to TRBJ2-7, with 7 positions matching TRBD2. CDR3 size: 13 residues. Germline CDR1 is SEHNR and CDR2 is FQNEAQ (reference sequence). After removal of 4 bases from V and 0 bases from J, the junction contained 0 bases not matched to a gene. The CDR3 nucleotides read TGTGCCAGCAGCTGGACTAGCTCCTACGAGCAGTACTTC. Translated, it gives CASSWTSSYEQYF.

The chain has TRBV11-1 and TRBJ1-1; 11 bases agree with TRBD1. CDR1 and CDR2 (germline): SGHAT, FQDESV (reference sequence). The CDR3 spans 16 residues. The junction had 7 bases not matched to a gene; V was cut back by 3 bases and J by 4 bases. CDR3 coding DNA: TGTGCCAGCAGCTTCGGACAGGGGGCGCCGAGCACTGAAGCTTTCTTT. Translated: CASSFGQGAPSTEAFF.

V is TRBV11-1 and J is TRBJ2-7; TRBD2 aligns across 10 bases. The length of the CDR3 is 15 residues. Trimming cost V 1 base and J 3 bases; bases outside gene matches: 3. Germline V gene lookup returns CDR1 SGHAT and CDR2 FQDESV (reference sequence). CDR3 protein: CASSLGSSGSYEQYF. In nucleotides, the CDR3 is TGTGCCAGCAGCTTAGGTTCTAGCGGGAGCTACGAGCAGTACTTC.

The V gene is TRBV6-6, the J gene TRBJ1-1; D unresolved. V gave up 6 bases and J gave up 0 bases, with 5 bases separating them. This CDR3 spans 12 amino acids. Germline V lookup: CDR1 MNHNY, CDR2 SVGAGI (reference sequence). As DNA, the CDR3 is TGTGCCAGCAGGGCAGTGAACACTGAAGCTTTCTTT. Translating gives CASRAVNTEAFF.

The V gene is TRBV6-1, the J gene TRBJ2-3; 7 positions match TRBD2. CDR1 MNHNS and CDR2 SASEGT come from the germline V gene. V gave up 8 bases and J gave up 6 bases; unmatched junction bases: 14. This CDR3 has 15 residues. In DNA form, the CDR3 reads TGTGCCAGCTATGGACTAGTAGCGGGCCTGGATACGCAGTATTTT. The encoded protein is CASYGLVAGLDTQYF.

This chain connects TRBV10-2 to TRBJ2-1; the match to TRBD2 covers 8 bases. CDR3 size: 15 residues. CDR1 and CDR2 (germline): WSHSY, SAAADI. V lost 0 bases to trimming and J lost 9 bases; unmatched junction nucleotides: 7. Here the CDR3 reads CASSESTTSESEQFF. Here the CDR3 DNA reads TGCGCCAGCAGTGAGTCGACGACTAGCGAAAGTGAGCAGTTCTTC.